The TCR beta chain under discussion was sequenced for a study of blood T cell repertoires in COVID-19. Study overall: The analysed material was cDNA or gDNA that came from T cells, B-cell-depleted T cells, or PBMCs.

This clone has more than one count but fewer than ten. In the source study's methods: Estimation of nucleated cell counts relied on the amplification of reference gene primers. The protocol was immunoSEQ multiplex PCR, while the TCRdb copy is restricted to in-frame clones and leaves out a portion. That table gives V, J and clone size, and the DNA gave D and trimming. The top ten hold 3.2% of the sample, which has some 110,000 clones, around 85% seen once. Sequences were obtained from peripheral blood. The TCR was taken from a woman older than 75 with COVID-19, enrolled during active disease.

The CDR3 DNA follows: TGTGCCAGCTCACCACCCGGGACAGGGGGCACAGATACGCAGTATTTT. The encoded protein is CASSPPGTGGTDTQYF. V usage is TRBV18 and J usage is TRBJ2-3, with 10 positions matching TRBD1. Unmatched junction bases numbered 1, after V lost 0 bases and J lost 1 base. Per the germline V gene, CDR1 is KGHSH and CDR2 is LQKENI. The CDR3 loop spans 16 amino acids.